This T cell receptor (beta chain) was recorded in a study of monozygotic twins with inflammatory bowel disease. TCRdb re-called the 5' RACE reads and gives one entry per CDR3 protein, without DNA. The ten most abundant clones cover 2.4% of a sample with approximately 150,000 distinct CDR3 sequences. The CDR3 consists of 14 residues. Germline V gene data show CDR1 as MGHDK and CDR2 as SYGVNS. This sequence was found in a human donor with ulcerative colitis or Crohn's disease, or a healthy co-twin of an affected twin (not recorded which). The genes are TRBV25-1 and TRBJ2-7. The sequenced sample was blood. CDR3 sequence: CASSNSNPSYEQYF.